The entry that follows covers one TCR beta chain sequence. The antigen is not known. PCR used 60 Vbeta primers and 13 Jbeta primers. Original analysis: Among the unique TCR beta chains that a later analysis counted, around 82 million in all, about 11 million were shared. The data were produced by immunoSEQ multiplex PCR, yet TCRdb's version contains in-frame clones alone and is incomplete. Clonal size and the V and J genes are those of that table, whereas D and trimming came from the DNA. Its listing shows some 60,000 clones. The record originates from a study of cytomegalovirus exposure and HLA in healthy donors. Notes on the study in general: Investigators reported 150 to 200 TCR beta chains as tied to cytomegalovirus.

Germline V CDR1 and CDR2: MGHRA, YSYEKL. The CDR3 is 15 amino acids. Trimming left V 0 bases short and J 2 bases short, with 7 bases between. The specimen was PBMCs. This TCR derives from a man aged 30 to 45 in good health and CMV-seropositive. The J gene is TRBJ1-4, the V gene TRBV4-1; unclear D gene. The CDR3 is CASSQEVGTNEKLFF. The CDR3 bases are TGCGCCAGCAGCCAAGAAGTCGGGACTAATGAAAAACTGTTTTTT.